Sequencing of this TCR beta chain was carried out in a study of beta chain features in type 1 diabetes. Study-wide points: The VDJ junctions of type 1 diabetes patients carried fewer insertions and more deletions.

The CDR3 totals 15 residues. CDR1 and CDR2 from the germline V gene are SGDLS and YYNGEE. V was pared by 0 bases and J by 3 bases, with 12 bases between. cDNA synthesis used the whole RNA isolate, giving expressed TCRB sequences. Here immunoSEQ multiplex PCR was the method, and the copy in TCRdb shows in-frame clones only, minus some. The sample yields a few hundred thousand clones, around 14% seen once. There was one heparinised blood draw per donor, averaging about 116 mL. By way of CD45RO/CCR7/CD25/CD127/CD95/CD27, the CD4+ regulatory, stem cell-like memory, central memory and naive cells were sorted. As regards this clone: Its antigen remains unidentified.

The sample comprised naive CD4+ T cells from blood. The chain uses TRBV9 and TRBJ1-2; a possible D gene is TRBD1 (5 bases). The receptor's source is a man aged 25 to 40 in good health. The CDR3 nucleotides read TGTGCCAGCAGCGTAGCTTCTCAGGGATACTATGGCTACACCTTC. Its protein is CASSVASQGYYGYTF.